There are a few counts of the clone carrying this T cell receptor beta chain. The antigen remains unidentified. The TCR alpha and TCR beta cDNA libraries, bearing sample barcodes and UMIs, were generated by 5'RACE using constant-segment primers. MiXCR, applied by TCRdb to the 5' RACE reads, yields one record per CDR3 protein. In the table there are 150,000 to 200,000 distinct CDR3 sequences, 11% of which are singletons. The source of the sample is a study of T-cell memory formation after mild COVID-19. General observations from the study: Contracting clones from day 15 to 85 showed balanced CD4/CD8; later expanders favored CD4+. There was no confirmation that second-wave clones peaking on day 37 were SARS-CoV-2 specific.

With V trimmed by 4 bases and J by 0 bases, 5 bases remained unmatched. The CDR3 loop spans 16 amino acids. The germline CDR1 and CDR2 sequences are SQVTM and ANQGSEA. The sequence came from a man aged 18-30 years who had mild COVID-19 (a few samples of this study predate the infection). Cell type and time point are not known. The chain carries TRBV29-1 and TRBJ2-3; TRBD2 aligns across 12 bases. The sample comprised PBMCs or a T cell subset sorted from them (not recorded which). CDR3 residues: CSVGLAGGTSTDTQYF. For the CDR3, the DNA is TGCAGCGTTGGGCTAGCGGGGGGGACTAGCACAGATACGCAGTATTTT.